Listed below are T cell receptor beta chains from one sample, sequenced in a study of T-cell reconstitution after alpha-beta-depleted transplantation in children. Each CDR3 protein is one row after TCRdb ran MiXCR on the PCR reads. Among 600,000 to 800,000 distinct CDR3 sequences listed, about 12% were seen once. Material: PBMCs, obtained before TCRalphabeta/CD19-depleted stem cell transplant. The receptors stem from a girl aged 2-10 years with congenital amegakaryocytic thrombocytopenia, due to receive a stem cell transplant. The CDR3 runs from the conserved cysteine through the conserved F or W. The order of the fields is D gene, J gene, V gene, CDR3 length, clone size, CDR3 DNA, CDR3 protein. The D gene is left open where the match is weak. Clone size is given for some rows only: seen once, a few or many times, or a class if the clone is expanded.

TRBD1 TRBJ1-1 TRBV19 14 - TGTGCCAGTAGTCTCAGGGGGCTGAGCACTGAAGCTTTCTTT CASSLRGLSTEAFF
TRBD2 TRBJ2-5 TRBV20-1 17 - TGCTGTGCTCCTAAACTAAAGGGACTAGCGGCCCAAGAGACCCAGTACTTC CCAPKLKGLAAQETQYF
TRBD2 TRBJ2-3 TRBV12-5 15 many TGTGCTAGTGGCTCCTCCGGGACTAGCGTGGATACGCAGTATTTT CASGSSGTSVDTQYF
- TRBJ2-7 TRBV7-8 19 few TGTGCCAGCAGCTTAAGGCCATGGGTACGGGAGTCATCCCTCTACGAGCAGTACTTC CASSLRPWVRESSLYEQYF
TRBD2 TRBJ2-4 TRBV29-1 15 many TGCAGCGTTGAAGACCGCCTAGCGGGTAAAAACATTCAGTACTTC CSVEDRLAGKNIQYF
TRBD2 TRBJ2-1 TRBV7-9 14 many TGTGCCAGCAGCTTAAGTGGGAGGGTGGATGAGCAGTTCTTC CASSLSGRVDEQFF
- TRBJ2-1 TRBV20-1 15 many TGCAGTGCTAGGAAGGGACACAGTCGGTCCAATGAGCAGTTCTTC CSARKGHSRSNEQFF
- TRBJ1-2 TRBV12-3/TRBV12-4 12 many TGTGCCACCCAACCGGGGAGCTATGGCTACACCTTC CATQPGSYGYTF
- TRBJ1-2 TRBV7-9 13 - TGTGCCAGCAGCCTCAGCCACCTCTATGGCTACACCTTC CASSLSHLYGYTF
- TRBJ2-7 TRBV20-1 12 few TGCAGTGCTAGCGGGGTGGATGACGAGCAGTACTTC CSASGVDDEQYF
TRBD1 TRBJ2-7 TRBV5-1 14 few TGCGCCAGCAGCCCCCGGGACAGGGTCCACGAGCAGTACTTC CASSPRDRVHEQYF
- TRBJ2-4 TRBV19 12 few TGTGCCAGTAGTGCTGACTTGGGCATTCAGTACTTC CASSADLGIQYF
TRBD2 TRBJ2-2 TRBV20-1 15 many TGCAGTGCTCCGACTAGCGGGAGGAAAACCGGGGAGCTGTTTTTT CSAPTSGRKTGELFF
- TRBJ1-4 TRBV29-1 15 many TGCAGCGTTGACGAACGGGGTGGTACTAATGAAAAACTGTTTTTT CSVDERGGTNEKLFF
- TRBJ2-5 TRBV6-2/TRBV6-3 13 - TGTGCCAGCAGACTAGGACTCCAAGAGACCCAGTACTTC CASRLGLQETQYF
- TRBJ2-1 TRBV5-1 14 many TGCGCCAGCAGCAACCACTACCAGGGGAATGAGCAGTTCTTC CASSNHYQGNEQFF
- TRBJ2-1 TRBV6-5 15 many TGTGCCAGCAGTTACTTCGGGAGTATCCACAATGAGCAGTTCTTC CASSYFGSIHNEQFF
- TRBJ2-3 TRBV7-9 15 few TGTGCCAGCAGCCCCCTGTTGGGCTTGGCAGATACGCAGTATTTT CASSPLLGLADTQYF
- TRBJ2-7 TRBV20-1 15 many TGCAGTGCCCGAATCCGGGACGGAAAGTTCTACGAGCAGTACTTC CSARIRDGKFYEQYF
- TRBJ1-2 TRBV5-1 14 many TGCGCCAGCAGCTTGGATTCGGGGGTCTATGGCTACACCTTC CASSLDSGVYGYTF
- TRBJ2-7 TRBV20-1 14 many TGCAGTGCTAGAGATAACGGGATGAGTGACGAGCAGTACTTC CSARDNGMSDEQYF
- TRBJ2-4 TRBV5-1 13 many TGCGCCAGCAGCTTGCCCGGTGGGGACATTCAGTACTTC CASSLPGGDIQYF
- TRBJ2-1 TRBV15 16 many TGTGCCACCAGCAGCCCGGGACACTTTTTAGACAATGAGCAGTTCTTC CATSSPGHFLDNEQFF
- TRBJ1-1 TRBV7-9 15 many TGTGCCAGCAGCTTAGCGCGTGGGGTGGTCACTGAAGCTTTCTTT CASSLARGVVTEAFF
- TRBJ1-5 TRBV15 17 few TGTGCCACCAGCAGCCGGGACACCCATCCCAGCAATCAGCCCCAGCATTTT CATSSRDTHPSNQPQHF
TRBD2 TRBJ2-7 TRBV6-1 16 many TGTGCCAGCAGTACGGATGCTAGCGGGAGCGCCTACGAGCAGTACTTC CASSTDASGSAYEQYF
- TRBJ2-7 TRBV6-5 16 many TGTGCCAGCAGTTACCATGGGGGCGGGATATCCTACGAGCAGTACTTC CASSYHGGGISYEQYF
- TRBJ2-7 TRBV20-1 13 many TGCAGTGCTAGAGTGCCGCAGGGCTACGAGCAGTACTTC CSARVPQGYEQYF
- TRBJ2-2 TRBV29-1 11 many TGCAGCGTTCGACGTGAAGGGGAGCTGTTTTTT CSVRREGELFF
TRBD1 TRBJ2-2 TRBV11-2 21 few TGTGCCACGTCCCGGACAGGGGGCGCGGCTAGAGGACGGAGAATACCCGGGGAGCTGTTTTTT CATSRTGGAARGRRIPGELFF
- TRBJ2-6 TRBV5-1 15 many TGTGCCAGCAGTTTTCAGGGTTCTGGGGCCAACGTCCTGACTTTC CASSFQGSGANVLTF